One T cell receptor beta chain is described in this entry. Its antigen remains unknown. TCRdb keeps only in-frame clones here, not all; method: immunoSEQ multiplex PCR. The sample has 130,000 to 150,000 clones; about 79% are singletons. The data are from a study of cytotoxic CD8 clonotypes in ibrutinib-treated CLL. Turning to the study itself: The patients, some 12 relapsed/refractory and roughly 15 treatment-naive, included 17 who were IGHV unmutated. Productive templates averaged 255,043 per sample, and productive rearrangements 94,082.

V was pared by 6 bases and J by 5 bases, with 8 bases between. The CDR3 runs 12 residues. Germline CDR1 reads MNHNS; CDR2 reads SASEGT. Findings and limits, study-wide: Starting clonality was above that of age-matched healthy donors and tracked circulating CD8+ T-cell counts.

The clonotype originates from a human donor with chronic lymphocytic leukemia. Specimen: PBMCs, collected after 12 months of ibrutinib treatment. This chain links TRBV6-1 with TRBJ2-1; D is unclear. CDR3 nucleotides: TGTGCCAGCAGCTCGATAAACAATGAGCAGTTCTTC. Amino acids: CASSSINNEQFF.